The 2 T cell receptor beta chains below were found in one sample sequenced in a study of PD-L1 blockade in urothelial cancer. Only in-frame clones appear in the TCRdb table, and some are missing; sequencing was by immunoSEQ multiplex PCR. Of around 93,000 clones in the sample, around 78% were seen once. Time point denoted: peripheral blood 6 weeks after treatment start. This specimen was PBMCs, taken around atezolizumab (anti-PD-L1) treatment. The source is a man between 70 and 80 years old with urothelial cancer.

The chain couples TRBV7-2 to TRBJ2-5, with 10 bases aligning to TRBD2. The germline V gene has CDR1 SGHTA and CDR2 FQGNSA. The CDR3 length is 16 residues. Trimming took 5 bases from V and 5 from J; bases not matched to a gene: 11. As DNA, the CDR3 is TGTGCCAGCAGCCTCTCTAGCGGGAGCTCGGTGGAGACCCAGTACTTC. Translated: CASSLSSGSSVETQYF.

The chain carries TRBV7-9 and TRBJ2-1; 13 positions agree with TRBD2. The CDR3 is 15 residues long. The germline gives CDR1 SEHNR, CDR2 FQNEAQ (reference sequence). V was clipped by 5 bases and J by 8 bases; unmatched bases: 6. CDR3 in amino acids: CASSRLAGGNDEQFF. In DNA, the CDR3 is TGTGCCAGCAGCCGACTAGCGGGGGGCAACGATGAGCAGTTCTTC. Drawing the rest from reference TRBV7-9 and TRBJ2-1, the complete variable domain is DTGVSQNPRHKITKRGQNVTFRCDPISEHNRLYWYRQTLGQGPEFLTYFQNEAQLEKSRLLSDRFSAERPKGSFSTLEIQRTEQGDSAMYLCASSRLAGGNDEQFFGPGTRLTVL.